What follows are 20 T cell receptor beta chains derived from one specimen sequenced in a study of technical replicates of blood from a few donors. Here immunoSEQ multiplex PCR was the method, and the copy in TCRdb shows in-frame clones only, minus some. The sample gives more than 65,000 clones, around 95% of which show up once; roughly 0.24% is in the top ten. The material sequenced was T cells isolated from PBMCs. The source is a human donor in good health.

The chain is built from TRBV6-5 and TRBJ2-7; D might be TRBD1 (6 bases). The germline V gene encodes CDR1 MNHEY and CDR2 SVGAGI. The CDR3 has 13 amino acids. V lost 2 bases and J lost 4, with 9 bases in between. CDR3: CASSYPGTYEQYF. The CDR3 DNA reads TGTGCCAGCAGTTACCCGGGGACATACGAGCAGTACTTC.

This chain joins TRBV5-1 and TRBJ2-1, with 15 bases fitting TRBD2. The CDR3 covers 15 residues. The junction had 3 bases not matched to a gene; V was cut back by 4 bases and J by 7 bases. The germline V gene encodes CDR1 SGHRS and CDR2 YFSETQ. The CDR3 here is CASSGGLAGGNEQFF. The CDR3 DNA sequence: TGCGCCAGCAGCGGGGGACTAGCGGGAGGAAATGAGCAGTTCTTC.

The CDR3 here is CASSSGPKAGAPNTEAFF. The CDR3 DNA reads as TGTGCCAGCAGCTCGGGGCCCAAAGCAGGGGCACCAAACACTGAAGCTTTCTTT. This sequence joins TRBV5-6 and TRBJ1-1; maybe TRBD1 (6 bases). V shed 3 bases and J shed 2 bases, with 23 bases lying between them. Per germline, CDR1 SGHDT and CDR2 YYEEEE. The CDR3 is 18 amino acids.

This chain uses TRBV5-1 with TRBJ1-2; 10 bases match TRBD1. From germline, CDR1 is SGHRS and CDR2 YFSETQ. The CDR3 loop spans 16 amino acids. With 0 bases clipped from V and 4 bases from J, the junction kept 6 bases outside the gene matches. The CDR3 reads CASSLVGTGEFYGYTF. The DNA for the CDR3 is TGCGCCAGCAGCTTGGTGGGGACAGGGGAGTTCTATGGCTACACCTTC.

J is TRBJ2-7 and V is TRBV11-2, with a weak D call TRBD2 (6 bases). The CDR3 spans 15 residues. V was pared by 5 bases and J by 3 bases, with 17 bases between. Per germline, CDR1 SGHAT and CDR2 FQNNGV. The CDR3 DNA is TGTGCCAGCAGCAACCCGGGAGACGCCATCTACGAGCAGTACTTC. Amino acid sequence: CASSNPGDAIYEQYF.

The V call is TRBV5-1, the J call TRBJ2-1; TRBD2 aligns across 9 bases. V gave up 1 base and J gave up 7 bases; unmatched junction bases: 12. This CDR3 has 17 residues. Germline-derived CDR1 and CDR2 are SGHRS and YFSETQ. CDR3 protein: CASSLRSRAGGRNEQFF. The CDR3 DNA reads TGCGCCAGCAGCTTGCGGTCTCGCGCGGGAGGGCGAAATGAGCAGTTCTTC.

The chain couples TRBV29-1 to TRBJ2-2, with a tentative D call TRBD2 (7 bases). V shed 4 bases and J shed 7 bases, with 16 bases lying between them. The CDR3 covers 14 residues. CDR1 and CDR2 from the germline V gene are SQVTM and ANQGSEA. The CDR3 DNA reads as TGCAGCGTTGGGGGAGTCGGGGGGCACGGGGAGCTGTTTTTT. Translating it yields CSVGGVGGHGELFF.

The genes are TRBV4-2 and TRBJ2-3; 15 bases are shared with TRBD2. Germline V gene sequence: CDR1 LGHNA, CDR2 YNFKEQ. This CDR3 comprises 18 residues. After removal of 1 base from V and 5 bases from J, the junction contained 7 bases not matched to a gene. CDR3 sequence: CASSQGTSGGARGDTQYF. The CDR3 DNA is TGTGCCAGCAGCCAAGGGACTAGCGGGGGGGCCCGGGGAGATACGCAGTATTTT.

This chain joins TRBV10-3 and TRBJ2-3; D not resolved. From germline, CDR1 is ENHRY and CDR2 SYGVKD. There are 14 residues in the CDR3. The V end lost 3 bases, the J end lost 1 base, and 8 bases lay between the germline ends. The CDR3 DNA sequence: TGTGCCATCAGTGATGGCGGAGGCACAGATACGCAGTATTTT. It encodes CAISDGGGTDTQYF.

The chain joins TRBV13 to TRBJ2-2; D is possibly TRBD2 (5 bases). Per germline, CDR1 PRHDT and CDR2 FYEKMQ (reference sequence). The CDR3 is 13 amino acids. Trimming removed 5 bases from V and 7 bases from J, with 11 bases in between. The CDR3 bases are TGTGCCAGCAGCATTAGAGGGAGCGGGGAGCTGTTTTTT. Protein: CASSIRGSGELFF.

The DNA for the CDR3 is TGTGCCAGCACCGGGACAAGCACAGATACGCAGTATTTT. Encoded protein: CASTGTSTDTQYF. The gene calls are TRBV2 and TRBJ2-3, with a possible D match to TRBD1 (6 bases). V was shortened by 7 bases and J by 0 bases, with 8 bases between the two germline ends. This CDR3 has 13 amino acids. Per germline, CDR1 SNHLY and CDR2 FYNNEI. The complete variable domain, with remaining parts taken from reference TRBV2 and TRBJ2-3, reads EPEVTQTPSHQVTQMGQEVILRCVPISNHLYFYWYRQILGQKVEFLVSFYNNEISEKSEIFDDQFSVERPDGSNFTLKIRSTKLEDSAMYFCASTGTSTDTQYFGPGTRLTVL.

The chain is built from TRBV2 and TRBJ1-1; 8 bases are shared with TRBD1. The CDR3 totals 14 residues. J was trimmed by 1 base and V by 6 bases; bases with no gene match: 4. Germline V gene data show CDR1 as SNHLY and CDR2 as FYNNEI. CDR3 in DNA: TGTGCCAGCAGGGACAGGGATTCGAACACTGAAGCTTTCTTT. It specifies CASRDRDSNTEAFF.

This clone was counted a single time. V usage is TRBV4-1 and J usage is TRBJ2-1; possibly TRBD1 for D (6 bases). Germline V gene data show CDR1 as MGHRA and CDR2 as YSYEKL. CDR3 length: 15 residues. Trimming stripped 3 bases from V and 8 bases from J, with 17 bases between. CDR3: CASSHLDSSLYEQFF. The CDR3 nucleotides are TGCGCCAGCAGCCACCTGGACAGCTCTCTATATGAGCAGTTCTTC.

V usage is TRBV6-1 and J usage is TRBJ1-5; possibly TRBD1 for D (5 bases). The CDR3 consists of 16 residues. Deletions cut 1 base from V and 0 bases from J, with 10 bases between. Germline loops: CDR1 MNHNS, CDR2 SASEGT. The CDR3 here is CASSEDRGHSNQPQHF. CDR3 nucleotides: TGTGCCAGCAGTGAAGATAGGGGTCATAGCAATCAGCCCCAGCATTTT.

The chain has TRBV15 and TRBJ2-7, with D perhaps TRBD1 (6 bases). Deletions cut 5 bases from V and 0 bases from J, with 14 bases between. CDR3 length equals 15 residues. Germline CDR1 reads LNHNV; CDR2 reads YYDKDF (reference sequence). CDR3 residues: CATSPTTGSSYEQYF. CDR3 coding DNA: TGTGCCACCAGCCCCACCACAGGGAGCTCCTACGAGCAGTACTTC.

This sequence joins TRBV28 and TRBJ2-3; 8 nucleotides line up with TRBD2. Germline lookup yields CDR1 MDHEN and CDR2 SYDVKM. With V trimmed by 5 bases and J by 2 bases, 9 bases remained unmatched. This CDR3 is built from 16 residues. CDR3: CASSPERGLNTDTQYF. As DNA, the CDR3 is TGTGCCAGCAGTCCCGAGCGGGGGCTAAACACAGATACGCAGTATTTT.

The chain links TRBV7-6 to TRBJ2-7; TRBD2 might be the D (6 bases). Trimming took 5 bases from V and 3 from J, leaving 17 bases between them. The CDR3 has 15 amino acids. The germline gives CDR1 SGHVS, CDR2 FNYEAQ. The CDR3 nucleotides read TGTGCCAGCAGCCCCGGGAGTGACGCATACTACGAGCAGTACTTC. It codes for CASSPGSDAYYEQYF.

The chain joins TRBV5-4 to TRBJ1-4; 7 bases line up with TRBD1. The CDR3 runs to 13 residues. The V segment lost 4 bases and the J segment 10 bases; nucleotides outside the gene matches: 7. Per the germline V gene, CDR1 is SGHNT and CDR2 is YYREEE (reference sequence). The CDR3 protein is CASSPRQGGKLFF. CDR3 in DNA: TGTGCCAGCAGCCCCAGACAGGGAGGAAAACTGTTTTTT.

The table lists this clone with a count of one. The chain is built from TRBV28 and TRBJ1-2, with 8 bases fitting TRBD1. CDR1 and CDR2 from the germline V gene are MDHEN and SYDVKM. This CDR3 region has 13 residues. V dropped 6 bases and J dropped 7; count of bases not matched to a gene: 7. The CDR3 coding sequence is TGTGCCAGCAGCATGGACAGGGCAATTGGCTACACCTTC. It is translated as CASSMDRAIGYTF.

CDR3 protein: CASSYRFQGFADTQYF. CDR3 in DNA: TGTGCCAGCAGTTACCGTTTTCAGGGGTTCGCAGATACGCAGTATTTT. This chain connects TRBV6-5 to TRBJ2-3; possibly TRBD1 for D (6 bases). CDR1 is MNHEY and CDR2 is SVGAGI in the germline V gene. CDR3 length equals 16 residues. Trimming removed 2 bases from V and 4 bases from J, with 16 bases in between.